This T cell receptor (beta chain) comes out of a study of blood T cell repertoires in COVID-19. At the level of the study: From the United States, Italy and Spain came samples of acute and convalescent COVID-19.

Here immunoSEQ multiplex PCR was the method, and the copy in TCRdb shows in-frame clones only, minus some. Of under 200,000 clones in the sample, 70% to 90% were seen once. This CDR3 comprises 13 residues. Germline CDR1 MDHEN, CDR2 SYDVKM. V lost 6 bases, J lost 6 bases, and 11 bases lay in between. Sample: peripheral blood. This TCR was recovered from an elderly woman with acute or convalescent COVID-19. The chain has TRBV28 and TRBJ2-2; D might be TRBD1 (5 bases). In DNA form, the CDR3 reads TGTGCCAGCAGAACCTCAGGGTCCGGGGAGCTGTTTTTT. Protein sequence: CASRTSGSGELFF.